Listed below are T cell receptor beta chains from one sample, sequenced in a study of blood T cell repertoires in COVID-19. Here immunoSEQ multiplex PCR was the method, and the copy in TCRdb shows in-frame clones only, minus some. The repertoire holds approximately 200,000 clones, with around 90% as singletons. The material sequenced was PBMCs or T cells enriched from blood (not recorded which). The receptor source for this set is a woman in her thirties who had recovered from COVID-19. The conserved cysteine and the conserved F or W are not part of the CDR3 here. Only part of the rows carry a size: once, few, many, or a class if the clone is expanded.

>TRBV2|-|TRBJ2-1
ASSELGGNEQF
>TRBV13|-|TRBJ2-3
ASSLRQGSDTQY
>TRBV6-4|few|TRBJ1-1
ASSMDYGGGTEAF
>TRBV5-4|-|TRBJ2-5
ASSLGTSGGQETQY
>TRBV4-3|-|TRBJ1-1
ASSPIGEQGAVVEAF
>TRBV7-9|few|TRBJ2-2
ASSLPRTGVSNTGELF
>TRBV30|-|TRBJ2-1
AWELAGLNNEQF
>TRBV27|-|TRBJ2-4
ASSLYAPGGLFEFGQY
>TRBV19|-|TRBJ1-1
ASTNRNTEAF
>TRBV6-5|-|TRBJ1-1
ASSSDRGGTEAF
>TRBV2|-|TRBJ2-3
ASSLLTDTQY
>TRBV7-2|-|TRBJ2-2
ASSLELSNTGELF
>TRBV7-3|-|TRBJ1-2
ASSLIDQGAYGYT
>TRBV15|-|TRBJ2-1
ATSVSWEREYPNSYNEQF
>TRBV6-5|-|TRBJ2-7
ASRDRTSYEQY
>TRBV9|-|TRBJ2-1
ASSASSGTGSSYNEQF
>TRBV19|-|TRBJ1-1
ASSTSTGPVTEAF
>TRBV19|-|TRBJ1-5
ASSSPDRVGNQPQH
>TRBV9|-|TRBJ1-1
ASSVQGINTEAF
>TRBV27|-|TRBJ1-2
ASRTGVPGGYT
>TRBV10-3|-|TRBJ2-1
AISERGLYNEQF
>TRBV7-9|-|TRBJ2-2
ASSSRGQTSQDTGELF
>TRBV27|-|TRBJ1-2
ASSWAVNYGYT
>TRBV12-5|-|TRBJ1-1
ASGLVHPEAF
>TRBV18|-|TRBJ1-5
ASSPKTAYSNQPQH
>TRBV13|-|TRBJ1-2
ASSSRQGRTYGYT